The next 24 T cell receptor beta chains were all read from a single sample in a study of cytomegalovirus exposure and HLA in healthy donors. 60 Vbeta and 13 Jbeta primers were used in PCR. Some clones are missing from TCRdb's copy, which holds only in-frame ones; the method was immunoSEQ multiplex PCR. The sample consists of about 160,000 clones, approximately 88% of them appearing once. Specimen: PBMCs. The receptors derive from a woman aged 25 to 39 in good health and CMV-seronegative.

The genes are TRBV29-1 and TRBJ2-1, with D unresolved. V lost 6 bases and J lost 4, with 10 bases in between. Germline V gene lookup returns CDR1 SQVTM and CDR2 ANQGSEA. This CDR3 contains 12 residues. The CDR3 region has the DNA TGCAGCGTGGCTCACAGATACAATGAGCAGTTCTTC. As protein: CSVAHRYNEQFF.

The chain recombines TRBV7-3 with TRBJ2-7, with 7 bases that match TRBD2. The junction had 5 bases not matched to a gene; V was cut back by 2 bases and J by 4 bases. In germline, CDR1 is SGHTA, CDR2 FQGTGA. The CDR3 length is 14 residues. The CDR3 nucleotides read TGTGCCAGCAGCTTAGGCGGGAGTGGGTACGAGCAGTACTTC. Its protein product is CASSLGGSGYEQYF.

This clone was found once. The chain recombines TRBV7-9 with TRBJ2-3; 10 positions agree with TRBD2. The CDR3 is 17 residues long. Trimming took 2 bases from V and 4 from J; bases not matched to a gene: 9. From germline, CDR1 is SEHNR and CDR2 FQNEAQ (reference sequence). The CDR3 DNA reads as TGTGCCAGCAGCTTAACGCGGAGCGGGGGGGCTTCAGATACGCAGTATTTT. This codes for CASSLTRSGGASDTQYF.

The chain joins TRBV4-1 to TRBJ2-3, with TRBD2 matching over 7 bases. This CDR3 comprises 18 residues. Looked up from germline, CDR1 is MGHRA and CDR2 is YSYEKL. Trimming took 4 bases from V and 0 from J; bases not matched to a gene: 13. CDR3 loop: CASSLTGSAGSSTDTQYF. CDR3 nucleotides: TGCGCCAGCAGCCTCACCGGGTCAGCGGGGAGTAGCACAGATACGCAGTATTTT.

The CDR3 spells CSVRPPSSYNEQFF. The CDR3 region has the DNA TGCAGCGTGCGGCCTCCTAGCTCCTACAATGAGCAGTTCTTC. V usage is TRBV29-1 and J usage is TRBJ2-1; D gene unclear. V lost 6 bases, J lost 0 bases, and 12 bases lay in between. Germline CDR1 SQVTM, CDR2 ANQGSEA. The CDR3 is 14 residues long.

CDR3 DNA: TGTGCCTGGGGCCATCAACAGGGGATCTACACAGATACGCAGTATTTT. Residues: CAWGHQQGIYTDTQYF. The rearrangement joins TRBV30 to TRBJ2-3, with 7 nucleotides matching TRBD1. CDR1 and CDR2 (germline): GTSNPN, SVGIG (reference sequence). This CDR3 has 16 residues. Trimming took 5 bases from V and 2 from J; bases not matched to a gene: 13.

The chain is built from TRBV7-2 and TRBJ2-5; the D gene is possibly TRBD2 (6 bases). Per the germline V gene, CDR1 is SGHTA and CDR2 is FQGNSA. Deletions cut 5 bases from V and 2 bases from J, with 12 bases between. The CDR3 has 14 residues. CDR3 nucleotides: TGTGCCAGCAGCAAGGGCGGGGCACAAGAGACCCAGTACTTC. Translating gives CASSKGGAQETQYF.

The V call is TRBV18, the J call TRBJ2-7; 7 bases line up with TRBD1. The junction had 11 bases not matched to a gene; V was cut back by 6 bases and J by 3 bases. The CDR3 has 15 amino acids. The germline gives CDR1 KGHSH, CDR2 LQKENI. CDR3 residues: CASSSGTVSFYEQYF. Written as DNA, the CDR3 is TGTGCCAGCTCCTCCGGGACAGTCTCCTTCTACGAGCAGTACTTC.

This clone has only a few counts. V gene TRBV6-4 combines with J gene TRBJ2-3; the match to TRBD1 covers 7 bases. The CDR3 length is 15 residues. With 3 bases clipped from V and 4 bases from J, the junction kept 7 bases outside the gene matches. Germline assignment: CDR1 MRHNA and CDR2 SNTAGT. The CDR3 nucleotides are TGTGCCAGCAGTGAAGAAGGGGGCTTCGCAGATACGCAGTATTTT. This translates into CASSEEGGFADTQYF.

The chain links TRBV7-2 to TRBJ2-5, with TRBD1 as a possible D gene (6 bases). The germline gives CDR1 SGHTA, CDR2 FQGNSA. The CDR3 contains 15 residues. Trimming shortened V by 6 bases and J by 5 bases, and 19 bases separated the two germline ends. As DNA, the CDR3 is TGTGCCAGCAGGGGGGCCCCGGGCCCTGGGGAGACCCAGTACTTC. Its protein is CASRGAPGPGETQYF.

J is TRBJ2-7 and V is TRBV2, with 7 bases identical to TRBD1. There are 14 residues in the CDR3. Trimming took 6 bases from V and 0 from J; bases not matched to a gene: 5. Germline loops: CDR1 SNHLY, CDR2 FYNNEI. The CDR3 DNA follows: TGTGCCAGCAGAGTACAGGGGCCCTCCTACGAGCAGTACTTC. Its protein product is CASRVQGPSYEQYF.

The chain has TRBV28 and TRBJ2-3; 7 bases align to TRBD2. Germline CDR1 is MDHEN and CDR2 is SYDVKM. V dropped 6 bases and J dropped 0; count of bases not matched to a gene: 6. The CDR3 contains 15 residues. CDR3 loop: CASRETSPSTDTQYF. The CDR3 nucleotides are TGTGCCAGCAGGGAGACTAGCCCTAGCACAGATACGCAGTATTTT.

This chain uses TRBV19 with TRBJ2-3, with D uncertain. This CDR3 contains 11 residues. The ends were cut back, 5 bases at V and 5 bases at J, with 5 bases in the middle. Germline V CDR1 and CDR2: LNHDA, SQIVND (reference sequence). In DNA, the CDR3 is TGTGCCAGTAGTTCCCGAGATACGCAGTATTTT. Its translation: CASSSRDTQYF.

This sequence joins TRBV6-6 and TRBJ1-1, with D possibly TRBD1 on 5 matching bases. The germline V gene has CDR1 MNHNY and CDR2 SVGAGI (reference sequence). Trimming pared 7 bases from V and 4 bases from J, leaving 13 bases between. The CDR3 spans 13 residues. CDR3 in amino acids: CASNKGGGTEAFF. The CDR3 region has the DNA TGTGCCAGCAATAAGGGCGGGGGCACTGAAGCTTTCTTT.

J is TRBJ2-1 and V is TRBV11-3; possibly TRBD2 for D (6 bases). CDR3 length: 14 residues. V lost 1 base to trimming and J lost 9 bases, with 13 bases between them. The germline V gene encodes CDR1 SGHNT and CDR2 YENEEA. CDR3 DNA: TGTGCCAGCAGCTTAGTCGCGGGGCCAGGTGAGCAGTTCTTC. This sequence encodes CASSLVAGPGEQFF.

In this sample, this clone turned up a few times. This sequence joins TRBV6-5 and TRBJ1-1; perhaps TRBD1 as D (5 bases). Germline lookup yields CDR1 MNHEY and CDR2 SVGAGI. CDR3 size: 13 residues. Trimming removed 7 bases at V and 10 bases at J, with 19 bases between. The CDR3 loop is CASKGERRARAFF. In DNA, the CDR3 is TGTGCCAGCAAAGGGGAACGGAGGGCGCGAGCTTTCTTT.

This clone has a single count. The chain recombines TRBV27 with TRBJ2-3; 8 nucleotides align to TRBD1. Unmatched junction bases numbered 5, after V lost 4 bases and J lost 2 bases. This CDR3 has 15 amino acids. CDR1 is MNHEY and CDR2 is SMNVEV in the germline V gene (reference sequence). CDR3: CASSSDRVNTDTQYF. Here the CDR3 DNA reads TGTGCCAGCAGTTCGGACAGGGTAAACACAGATACGCAGTATTTT.

This clone occurred a few times. V is TRBV11-2 and J is TRBJ2-1; TRBD2 matches at 8 bases. Germline V gene sequence: CDR1 SGHAT, CDR2 FQNNGV. The ends lost 4 bases at V and 6 bases at J; junction bases unmatched: 11. The CDR3 loop spans 16 amino acids. The CDR3 nucleotides read TGTGCCAGCAGCTCATTAGCGGGGATTGGCCCCAATGAGCAGTTCTTC. Encoded protein: CASSSLAGIGPNEQFF.

The V call is TRBV5-1, the J call TRBJ1-1, with 8 bases aligning to TRBD1. From germline, CDR1 is SGHRS and CDR2 YFSETQ. This CDR3 has 14 amino acids. The J segment lost 4 bases and the V segment lost 8 bases, leaving 10 bases of the junction unmatched. This CDR3 reads CASFQGAPSTEAFF. DNA of the CDR3: TGCGCCAGTTTTCAGGGGGCCCCGAGCACTGAAGCTTTCTTT.

The V gene is TRBV4-2, the J gene TRBJ2-1; 10 bases line up with TRBD1. The V gene's germline CDR1 is LGHNA and CDR2 YNFKEQ. CDR3 length: 15 residues. With 3 bases clipped from V and 7 bases from J, the junction kept 6 bases outside the gene matches. In DNA form, the CDR3 reads TGTGCCAGCAGCCACGCCGGGACAGGGGAGAATGAGCAGTTCTTC. Protein product: CASSHAGTGENEQFF.

V usage is TRBV7-9 and J usage is TRBJ1-2; D gene ambiguous. Germline loops: CDR1 SEHNR, CDR2 FQNEAQ (reference sequence). V gave up 8 bases and J gave up 0 bases, with 7 bases separating them. This CDR3 is 12 amino acids long. The CDR3 region has the DNA TGTGCCAGCGGGGAGGCTAACTATGGCTACACCTTC. Translating it yields CASGEANYGYTF.

The chain recombines TRBV28 with TRBJ2-6; D not resolved. This CDR3 spans 17 amino acids. The germline V gene has CDR1 MDHEN and CDR2 SYDVKM. Trimming shortened V by 3 bases and J by 0 bases, and 12 bases separated the two germline ends. CDR3 sequence (DNA): TGTGCCAGCAGTTTTCCGGGTTATCCCTCTGGGGCCAACGTCCTGACTTTC. Protein: CASSFPGYPSGANVLTF.

The V and J genes are TRBV10-1 and TRBJ1-3, with D unresolved. The CDR3 runs 13 residues. The V gene's germline CDR1 is WNHNN and CDR2 SYGVQD (reference sequence). Trimming took 5 bases from V and 2 from J, leaving 7 bases between them. The CDR3 region is CASSNAAGNTIYF. CDR3 DNA sequence: TGCGCCAGCAGTAACGCGGCTGGAAACACCATATATTTT.

The chain employs TRBV10-1 and TRBJ2-5, with TRBD1 identical over 10 bases. Losses at the gene ends were 0 bases for V and 5 bases for J; bases not matched to a gene: 3. This CDR3 contains 15 residues. Germline assignment: CDR1 WNHNN and CDR2 SYGVQD (reference sequence). This CDR3 reads CASSESGTGAETQYF. CDR3 nucleotides: TGCGCCAGCAGTGAGTCGGGGACAGGGGCGGAGACCCAGTACTTC.